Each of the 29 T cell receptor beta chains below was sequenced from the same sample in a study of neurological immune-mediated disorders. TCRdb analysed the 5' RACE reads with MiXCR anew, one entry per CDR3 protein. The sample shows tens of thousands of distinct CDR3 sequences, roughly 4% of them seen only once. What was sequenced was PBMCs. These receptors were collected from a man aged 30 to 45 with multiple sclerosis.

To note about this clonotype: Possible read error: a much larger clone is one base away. CDR3 protein: CASSTTPGGELFF. CDR3 DNA sequence: TGTGCCAGCAGTACCACCCCAGGGGGGGAGCTGTTTTTT. V and J are TRBV12-3 or TRBV12-4 and TRBJ2-2, with a tentative D call TRBD1 (5 bases). Trimming cost V 5 bases and J 8 bases, with 12 bases left between them. The CDR3 consists of 13 residues.

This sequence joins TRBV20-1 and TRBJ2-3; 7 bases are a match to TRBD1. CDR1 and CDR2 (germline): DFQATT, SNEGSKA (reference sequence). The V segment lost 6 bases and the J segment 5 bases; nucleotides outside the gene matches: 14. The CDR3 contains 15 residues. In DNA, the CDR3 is TGCAGTGCCTTTAGGGCAGGGGGAACTAAAGATACGCAGTATTTT. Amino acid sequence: CSAFRAGGTKDTQYF.

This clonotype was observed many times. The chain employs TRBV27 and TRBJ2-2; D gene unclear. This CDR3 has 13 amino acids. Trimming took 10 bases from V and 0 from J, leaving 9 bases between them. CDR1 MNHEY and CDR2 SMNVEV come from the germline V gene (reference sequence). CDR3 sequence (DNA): TGTGCCACCCTGGGAACGAACACCGGGGAGCTGTTTTTT. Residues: CATLGTNTGELFF.

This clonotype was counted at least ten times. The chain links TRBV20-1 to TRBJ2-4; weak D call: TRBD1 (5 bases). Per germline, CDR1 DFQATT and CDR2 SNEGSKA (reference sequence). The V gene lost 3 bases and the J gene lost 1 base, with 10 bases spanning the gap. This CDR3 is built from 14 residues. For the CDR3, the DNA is TGCAGTGCTAGGACAGTAGTGGCCAAAAACATTCAGTACTTC. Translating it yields CSARTVVAKNIQYF.

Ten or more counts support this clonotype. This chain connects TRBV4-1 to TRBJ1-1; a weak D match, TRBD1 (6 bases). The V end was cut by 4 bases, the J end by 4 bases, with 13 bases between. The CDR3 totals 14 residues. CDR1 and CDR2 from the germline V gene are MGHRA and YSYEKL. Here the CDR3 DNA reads TGCGCCAGCAGCCTACAGGGTGGGGTCACTGAAGCTTTCTTT. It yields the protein CASSLQGGVTEAFF.

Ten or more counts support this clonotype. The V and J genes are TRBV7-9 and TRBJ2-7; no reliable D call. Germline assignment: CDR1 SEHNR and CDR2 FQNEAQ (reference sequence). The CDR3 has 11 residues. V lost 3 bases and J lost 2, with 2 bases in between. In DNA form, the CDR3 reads TGTGCCAGCAGCTTCGCCTACGAGCAGTACTTC. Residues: CASSFAYEQYF.

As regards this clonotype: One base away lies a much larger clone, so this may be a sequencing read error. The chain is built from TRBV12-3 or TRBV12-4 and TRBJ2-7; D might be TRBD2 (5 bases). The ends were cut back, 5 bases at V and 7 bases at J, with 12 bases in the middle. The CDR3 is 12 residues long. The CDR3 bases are TGTGCCAGCAGTCAACAAACTAGTGAGCAGTACTTC. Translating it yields CASSQQTSEQYF.

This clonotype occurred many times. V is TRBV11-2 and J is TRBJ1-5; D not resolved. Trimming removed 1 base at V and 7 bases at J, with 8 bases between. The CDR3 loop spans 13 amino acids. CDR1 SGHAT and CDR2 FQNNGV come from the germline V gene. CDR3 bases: TGTGCCAGCAGCTTAGGGGTGGGCCAGCCCCAGCATTTT. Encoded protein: CASSLGVGQPQHF.

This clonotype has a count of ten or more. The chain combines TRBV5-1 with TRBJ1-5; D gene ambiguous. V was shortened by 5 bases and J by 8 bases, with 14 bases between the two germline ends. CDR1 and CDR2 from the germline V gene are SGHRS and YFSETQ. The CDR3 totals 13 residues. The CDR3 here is CASRGPPEEPQHF. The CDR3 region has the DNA TGCGCCAGCAGAGGTCCCCCGGAGGAGCCCCAGCATTTT.

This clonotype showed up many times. The CDR3 sequence: CASSRQGPDTQYF. CDR3 coding DNA: TGTGCCAGCAGTCGACAGGGGCCAGATACGCAGTATTTT. V gene TRBV6-5 combines with J gene TRBJ2-3, with 8 nucleotides matching TRBD1. The germline CDR1 and CDR2 sequences are MNHEY and SVGAGI. The CDR3 runs 13 residues. J was trimmed by 4 bases and V by 5 bases; bases with no gene match: 2.

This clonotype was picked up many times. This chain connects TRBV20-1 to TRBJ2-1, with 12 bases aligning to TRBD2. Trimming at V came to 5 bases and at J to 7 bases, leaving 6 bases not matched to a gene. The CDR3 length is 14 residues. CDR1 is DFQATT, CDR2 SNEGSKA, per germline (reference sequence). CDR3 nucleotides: TGCAGTGCTGCGACTAGCGGGAGTAGGAATGAGCAGTTCTTC. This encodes CSAATSGSRNEQFF.

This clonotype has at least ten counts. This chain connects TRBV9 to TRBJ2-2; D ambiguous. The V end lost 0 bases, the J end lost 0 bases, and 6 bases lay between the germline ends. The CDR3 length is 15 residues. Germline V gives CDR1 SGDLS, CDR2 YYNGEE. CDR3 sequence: CASSVGTANTGELFF. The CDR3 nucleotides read TGTGCCAGCAGCGTAGGGACGGCGAACACCGGGGAGCTGTTTTTT.

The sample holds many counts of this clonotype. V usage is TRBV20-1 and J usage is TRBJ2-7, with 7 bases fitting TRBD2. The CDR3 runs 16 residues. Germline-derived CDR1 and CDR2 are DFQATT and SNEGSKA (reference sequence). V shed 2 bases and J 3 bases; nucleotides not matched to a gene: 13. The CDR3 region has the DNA TGCAGTGCTAGATCAGCGGGACCCGAAAACCACTACGAGCAGTACTTC. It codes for CSARSAGPENHYEQYF.

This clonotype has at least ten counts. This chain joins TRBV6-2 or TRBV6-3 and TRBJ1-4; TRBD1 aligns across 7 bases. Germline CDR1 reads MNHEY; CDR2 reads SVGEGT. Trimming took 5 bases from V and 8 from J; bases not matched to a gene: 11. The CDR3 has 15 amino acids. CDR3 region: CASSTGTGEVEKLFF. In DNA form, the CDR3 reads TGTGCCAGCAGTACCGGAACAGGGGAGGTAGAAAAACTGTTTTTT.

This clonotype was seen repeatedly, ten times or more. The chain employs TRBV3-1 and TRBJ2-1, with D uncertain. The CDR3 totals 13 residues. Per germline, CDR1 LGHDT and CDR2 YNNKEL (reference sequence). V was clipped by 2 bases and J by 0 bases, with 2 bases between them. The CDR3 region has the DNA TGTGCCAGCAGCCAAACCTCCTACAATGAGCAGTTCTTC. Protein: CASSQTSYNEQFF.

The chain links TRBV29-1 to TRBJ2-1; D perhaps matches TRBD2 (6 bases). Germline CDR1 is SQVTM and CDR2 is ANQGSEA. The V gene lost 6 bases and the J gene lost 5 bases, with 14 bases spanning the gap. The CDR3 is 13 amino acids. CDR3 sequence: CSVAGGNNNEQFF. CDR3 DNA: TGCAGCGTCGCCGGGGGAAATAACAATGAGCAGTTCTTC.

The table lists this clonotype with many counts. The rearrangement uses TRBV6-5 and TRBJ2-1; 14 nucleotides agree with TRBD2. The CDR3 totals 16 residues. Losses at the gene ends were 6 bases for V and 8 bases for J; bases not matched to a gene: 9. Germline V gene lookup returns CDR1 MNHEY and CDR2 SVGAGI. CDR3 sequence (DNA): TGTGCCAGCAGGCAGGGGGGGACTAGCGGGGGCGATGAGCAGTTCTTC. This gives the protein CASRQGGTSGGDEQFF.

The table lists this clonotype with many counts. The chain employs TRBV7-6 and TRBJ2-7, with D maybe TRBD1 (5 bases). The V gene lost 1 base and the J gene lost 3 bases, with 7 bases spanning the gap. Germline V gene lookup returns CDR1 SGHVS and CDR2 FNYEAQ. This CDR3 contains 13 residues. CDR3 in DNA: TGTGCCAGCAGCTTAGGGACATACTACGAGCAGTACTTC. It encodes CASSLGTYYEQYF.

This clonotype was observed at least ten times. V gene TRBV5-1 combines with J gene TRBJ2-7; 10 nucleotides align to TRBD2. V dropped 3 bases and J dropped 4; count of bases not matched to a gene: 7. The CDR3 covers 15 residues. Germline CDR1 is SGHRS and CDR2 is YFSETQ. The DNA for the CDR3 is TGCGCCAGCAGCTGGTCTAGCGGGGGACCATACGAGCAGTACTTC. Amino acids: CASSWSSGGPYEQYF. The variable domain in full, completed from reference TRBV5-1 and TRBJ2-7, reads KAGVTQTPRYLIKTRGQQVTLSCSPISGHRSVSWYQQTPGQGLQFLFEYFSETQRNKGNFPGRFSGRQFSNSRSEMNVSTLELGDSALYLCASSWSSGGPYEQYFGPGTRLTVT.

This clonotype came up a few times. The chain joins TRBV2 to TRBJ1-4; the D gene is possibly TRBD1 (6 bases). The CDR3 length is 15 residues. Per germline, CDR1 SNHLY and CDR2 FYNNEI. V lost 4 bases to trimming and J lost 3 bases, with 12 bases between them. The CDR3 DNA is TGTGCCAGCAGTGCGGGGACAAGGCCTAATGAAAAACTGTTTTTT. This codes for CASSAGTRPNEKLFF. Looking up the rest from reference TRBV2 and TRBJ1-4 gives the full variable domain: EPEVTQTPSHQVTQMGQEVILRCVPISNHLYFYWYRQILGQKVEFLVSFYNNEISEKSEIFDDQFSVERPDGSNFTLKIRSTKLEDSAMYFCASSAGTRPNEKLFFGSGTQLSVL.

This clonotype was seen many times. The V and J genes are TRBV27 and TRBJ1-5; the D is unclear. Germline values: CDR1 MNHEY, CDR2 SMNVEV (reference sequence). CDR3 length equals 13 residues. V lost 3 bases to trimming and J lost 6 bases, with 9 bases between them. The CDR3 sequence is CASSFIIGQPQHF. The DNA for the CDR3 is TGTGCCAGCAGTTTTATAATCGGTCAGCCCCAGCATTTT.

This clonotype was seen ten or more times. The CDR3 spells CASSSGQGLPLHF. As DNA, the CDR3 is TGTGCCAGCAGTTCGGGACAGGGTCTACCCCTCCACTTT. The chain joins TRBV12-3 or TRBV12-4 to TRBJ1-6; 9 bases map to TRBD1. The CDR3 spans 13 residues. V was clipped by 4 bases and J by 12 bases; unmatched bases: 4.

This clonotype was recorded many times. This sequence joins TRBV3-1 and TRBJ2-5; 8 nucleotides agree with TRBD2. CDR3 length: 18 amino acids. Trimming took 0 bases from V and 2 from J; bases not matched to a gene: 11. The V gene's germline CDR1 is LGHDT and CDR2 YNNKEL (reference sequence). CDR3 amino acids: CASSQDIRGGGPQETQYF. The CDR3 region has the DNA TGTGCCAGCAGCCAAGATATACGGGGGGGAGGGCCTCAAGAGACCCAGTACTTC.

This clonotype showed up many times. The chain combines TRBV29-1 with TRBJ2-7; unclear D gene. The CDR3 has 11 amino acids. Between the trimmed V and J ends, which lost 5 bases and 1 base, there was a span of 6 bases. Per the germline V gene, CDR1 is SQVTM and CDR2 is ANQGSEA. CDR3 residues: CSVKGSYEQYF. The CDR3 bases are TGCAGCGTTAAGGGTTCCTACGAGCAGTACTTC.

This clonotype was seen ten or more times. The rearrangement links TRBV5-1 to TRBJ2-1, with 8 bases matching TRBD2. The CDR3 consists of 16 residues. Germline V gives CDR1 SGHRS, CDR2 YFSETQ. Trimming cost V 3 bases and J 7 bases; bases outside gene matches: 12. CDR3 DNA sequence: TGCGCCAGCAGCTGGAGTCCTAGCGGGTCTGGGAATGAGCAGTTCTTC. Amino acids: CASSWSPSGSGNEQFF.

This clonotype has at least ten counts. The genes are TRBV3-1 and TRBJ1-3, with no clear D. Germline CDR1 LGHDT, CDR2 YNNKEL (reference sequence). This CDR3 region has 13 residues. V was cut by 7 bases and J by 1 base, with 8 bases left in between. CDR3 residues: CASTFLSGNTIYF. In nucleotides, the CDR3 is TGTGCCAGCACATTCTTATCTGGAAACACCATATATTTT.

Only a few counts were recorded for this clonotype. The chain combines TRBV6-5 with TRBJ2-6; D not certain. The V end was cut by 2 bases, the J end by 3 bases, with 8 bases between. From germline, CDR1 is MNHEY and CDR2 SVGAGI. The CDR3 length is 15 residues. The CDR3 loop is CASSYVGGGANVLTF. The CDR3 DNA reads TGTGCCAGCAGTTACGTAGGCGGTGGGGCCAACGTCCTGACTTTC.

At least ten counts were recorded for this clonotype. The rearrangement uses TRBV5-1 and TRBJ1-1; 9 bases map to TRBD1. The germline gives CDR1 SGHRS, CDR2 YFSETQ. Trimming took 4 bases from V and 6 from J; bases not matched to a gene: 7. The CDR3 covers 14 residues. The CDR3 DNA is TGCGCCAGCAGCCGGACAGGGGAAACTCCTGAAGCTTTCTTT. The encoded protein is CASSRTGETPEAFF. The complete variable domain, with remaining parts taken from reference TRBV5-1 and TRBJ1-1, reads KAGVTQTPRYLIKTRGQQVTLSCSPISGHRSVSWYQQTPGQGLQFLFEYFSETQRNKGNFPGRFSGRQFSNSRSEMNVSTLELGDSALYLCASSRTGETPEAFFGQGTRLTVV.

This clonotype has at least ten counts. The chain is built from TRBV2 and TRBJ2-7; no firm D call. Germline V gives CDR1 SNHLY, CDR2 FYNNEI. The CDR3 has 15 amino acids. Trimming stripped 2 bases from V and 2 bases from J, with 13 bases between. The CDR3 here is CASSESGSRTYEQYF. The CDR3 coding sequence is TGTGCCAGCAGTGAATCGGGTTCCCGAACCTACGAGCAGTACTTC.